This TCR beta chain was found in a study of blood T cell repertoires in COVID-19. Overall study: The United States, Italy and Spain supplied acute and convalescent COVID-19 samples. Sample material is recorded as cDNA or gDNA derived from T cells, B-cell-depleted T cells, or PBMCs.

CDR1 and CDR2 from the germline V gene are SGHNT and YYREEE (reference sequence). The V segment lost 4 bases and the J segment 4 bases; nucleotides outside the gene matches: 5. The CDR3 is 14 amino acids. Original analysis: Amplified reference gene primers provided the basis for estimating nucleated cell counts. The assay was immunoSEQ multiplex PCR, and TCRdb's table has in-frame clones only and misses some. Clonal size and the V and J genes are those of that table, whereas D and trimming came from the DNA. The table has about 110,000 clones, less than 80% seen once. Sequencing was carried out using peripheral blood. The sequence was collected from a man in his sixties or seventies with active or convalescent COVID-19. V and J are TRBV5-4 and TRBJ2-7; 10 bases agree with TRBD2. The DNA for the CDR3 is TGTGCCAGCAGCGCCGCTAGCGGGAGTTACGAGCAGTACTTC. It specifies CASSAASGSYEQYF.